This entry describes one T cell receptor beta chain. What this receptor recognizes is not known. Base qualities are not recorded, but no much larger clone differs from it by a single base. The library was made by the immunoSEQ multiplex PCR assay. TCRdb's version of the immuneACCESS table is confined to in-frame rearrangements and falls short of the full clone set. An unresolved V gene accounts for under half of the shortfall where checked; the remainder is of unknown origin. For this sample the table gives about 60,000 clones, of which over 65% were detected only once. The ten largest clones add up to approximately 4.3% of the sample. The study tested focal radiation therapy combined with CTLA-4 blockade (ipilimumab) in patients with chemo-refractory metastatic non-small-cell lung cancer. This entry belongs to a study of radiotherapy plus CTLA-4 blockade in lung cancer (dated by TCRdb to 2016 to 2018). As for the study more broadly: Objective responses occurred in roughly 19% of enrolled patients, and 30% to 35% achieved disease control.

After removal of 3 bases from V and 6 bases from J, the junction retains 2 bases not matched to a gene. From the germline V gene (reference sequence), CDR1 is GTSNPN and CDR2 is SVGIG. The CDR3 goes from the cysteine to the phenylalanine over 12 residues. Just the 36-base CDR3 DNA is kept, in frame starting at base 1. Study-wide conclusions, independent of this receptor: The strongest predictors of response were reported to be early dynamic shifts in blood T cell clones along with a rise in serum interferon-beta following radiation. After treatment with radiotherapy and ipilimumab, TCR clones that originated in tumors expanded in peripheral blood.

The source is a human donor with non-small cell lung cancer who had a partial response to radiotherapy plus ipilimumab. The chain uses TRBV30 and TRBJ2-1, with 7 bases aligning to TRBD2. The starting material was peripheral blood, obtained from a patient treated with radiotherapy plus ipilimumab. The sequenced DNA: TGTGCCTGGAGGGGAGGGTCCAATGAGCAGTTCTTC. This yields the protein CAWRGGSNEQFF.